The 3 T cell receptor beta chains below all came from one sample that was sequenced in a study of blood T cell repertoires in COVID-19. The method was immunoSEQ multiplex PCR; TCRdb's version includes in-frame clones alone and lacks a portion of them. The profile shows over 200,000 clones, 70% to 90% of them singletons. Sequenced input: PBMCs or T cells enriched from blood (not recorded which). These receptors were taken from a man aged 25-40 years who had recovered from COVID-19.

The chain combines TRBV27 with TRBJ2-3, with D perhaps TRBD2 (6 bases). The germline gives CDR1 MNHEY, CDR2 SMNVEV (reference sequence). The V gene lost 4 bases and the J gene lost 14 bases, with 16 bases spanning the gap. The CDR3 runs 12 residues. The chain's CDR3 is CASSSPIGSRYF. Written as DNA, the CDR3 is TGTGCCAGCAGTTCCCCGATCGGGAGTAGGTATTTT.

CDR3 region: CASGTTGLTDTQYF. CDR3 DNA sequence: TGTGCCAGCGGAACGACAGGCCTCACAGATACGCAGTATTTT. This rearrangement joins TRBV28 to TRBJ2-3; a weak D match, TRBD1 (6 bases). Germline V gene data show CDR1 as MDHEN and CDR2 as SYDVKM. With 8 bases removed from V and 2 bases from J, the gap between germline ends came to 14 bases. The CDR3 totals 14 residues.

The rearrangement joins TRBV10-3 to TRBJ2-5; 8 bases agree with TRBD2. V shed 4 bases and J 5 bases; nucleotides not matched to a gene: 15. The CDR3 sequence is 17 residues long. CDR1 is ENHRY and CDR2 is SYGVKD in the germline V gene. The CDR3 protein is CAISVGSGNNQWETQYF. CDR3 in DNA: TGTGCCATCAGTGTAGGTAGCGGGAATAATCAGTGGGAGACCCAGTACTTC.